This T cell receptor (beta chain) emerged from a study of T cell changes during pregnancy in multiple sclerosis. Looked up from germline, CDR1 is KGHSH and CDR2 is LQKENI. V gave up 3 bases and J gave up 2 bases; unmatched junction bases: 7. The CDR3 has 18 residues. The protocol was immunoSEQ multiplex PCR, while the TCRdb copy is restricted to in-frame clones and leaves out a portion. The sample shows approximately 73,000 clones, more than 90% of them seen only once. The rearrangement links TRBV18 to TRBJ2-3; 14 bases agree with TRBD2. The receptor was derived from a female donor with multiple sclerosis, enrolled in a pregnancy study. Sequenced here: CD4+ T cells from peripheral blood mononuclear cells, sampled before pregnancy. The DNA for the CDR3 is TGTGCCAGCTCACCCATAGGACTAGCGGGGGGAAACACAGATACGCAGTATTTT. Translated: CASSPIGLAGGNTDTQYF.